This TCR beta chain was obtained from a study of cytomegalovirus exposure and HLA in healthy donors. Whole-study results and caveats: Analyses of presence/absence relied on an assumption of roughly uniform sequencing depth across donors. Earlier findings revealed that most TCR beta V segments proved productive either about 87% or about 30% of the time.

The CDR3 covers 16 residues. The junction had 10 bases not matched to a gene; V was cut back by 3 bases and J by 5 bases. Per the germline V gene, CDR1 is MNHEY and CDR2 is SVGAGI. Regarding this clone: Its antigen is not identified.

PCR primers comprised 60 Vbeta and 13 Jbeta primers. Clones were sequenced by immunoSEQ multiplex PCR, and TCRdb holds only the in-frame ones, with some missing. The sample consists of around 150,000 clones, over 80% of them appearing once. The receptor was derived from a human donor in good health. This chain uses TRBV6-5 with TRBJ1-1; 9 bases align to TRBD1. Sequenced material: PBMCs. The CDR3 here is CASSYSGQGVGTEAFF. The CDR3 nucleotides are TGTGCCAGCAGTTATTCGGGACAGGGAGTGGGAACTGAAGCTTTCTTT.